A selection of T cell receptor beta chains follows, all from one sample in a study of T cell responses to AZD1222 COVID-19 vaccine. Clones were read by immunoSEQ multiplex PCR, and TCRdb kept only the in-frame ones, dropping some. In the table there are about 120,000 clones, about nine tenths of which are singletons. Sequenced here: peripheral blood, sampled 28 days after the second AZD1222 dose. The source is an adult who received the AZD1222 COVID-19 vaccine. Both conserved end residues are part of each CDR3. The D gene is left open where the match is weak. The size entry is marked missing in some rows and otherwise reads once, few, many or a size class.

CDR3nt,CDR3aa,abundance,v_gene,j_gene,d_gene
TGTGCCAGCAGCTTAGTCCCCGGAGGCGAGAATTCACCCCTCCACTTT,CASSLVPGGENSPLHF,.,TRBV7-2,TRBJ1-6,.
TGTGCCAGCAGCCTAGGCGGACTAGCCCCGCCAGGAACCTATACGCAGTATTTT,CASSLGGLAPPGTYTQYF,.,TRBV27,TRBJ2-3,TRBD2
TGTGCCAGCAGTCCCGCCGGGGGGGGCGCGGGTGAAAAACTGTTTTTT,CASSPAGGGAGEKLFF,.,TRBV28,TRBJ1-4,.
TGTGCCAGCAGCCCGACAGGGGGTTTCAGCAATCAGCCCCAGCATTTT,CASSPTGGFSNQPQHF,.,TRBV7-2,TRBJ1-5,TRBD1
TGCGCCAGCAGCCAGTACAGATTGGGGACAGGACCTTTAGCGAATGAAAAACTGTTTTTT,CASSQYRLGTGPLANEKLFF,.,TRBV4-1,TRBJ1-4,TRBD1
TGCAGCGTCAGACAGGGGTCGTCAGATACGCAGTATTTT,CSVRQGSSDTQYF,.,TRBV29-1,TRBJ2-3,TRBD1
TGCAGCGTTGAAAAACGGACCTATGGCTACACCTTC,CSVEKRTYGYTF,.,TRBV29-1,TRBJ1-2,.
TGTGCCAGCAGGCCGGGGCCCACCTACGAGCAGTACTTC,CASRPGPTYEQYF,.,TRBV6-5,TRBJ2-7,.
TGTGCCAGCAGCTTCTCCGAGGGCACTGAAGCTTTCTTT,CASSFSEGTEAFF,.,TRBV11-2,TRBJ1-1,.
TGTGCCAGCGTTCGCCTTGGTCGAGGAGTTGGCTACACCTTC,CASVRLGRGVGYTF,.,TRBV6-5,TRBJ1-2,.
TGTGCCAGTGCACAGGGGGCTAGAAGGGGAAACTATGGCTACACCTTC,CASAQGARRGNYGYTF,.,TRBV19,TRBJ1-2,TRBD1
TGTGCCAGCAGCAACTCCGGGACATCCAACTATGGCTACACCTTC,CASSNSGTSNYGYTF,.,TRBV7-9,TRBJ1-2,.
TGTGCCAGCAGCGGCGGGGCCCTATCCTACGAGCAGTACTTC,CASSGGALSYEQYF,.,TRBV9,TRBJ2-7,.
TGTGCCACTCGACAAGGCCATGGCTACACCTTC,CATRQGHGYTF,.,TRBV19,TRBJ1-2,.
TGTGCCAGCAAAGGGAAGGGAACCTACAATGAGCAGTTCTTC,CASKGKGTYNEQFF,.,TRBV21-1,TRBJ2-1,.
TGTGCCAGCAGCCTACGCACCGGACAGGGGGGGGGCTACACCTTC,CASSLRTGQGGGYTF,.,TRBV5-4,TRBJ1-2,TRBD1
TGTGCCAGCAGTCGCGGGGCCGGCACTGAAGCTTTCTTT,CASSRGAGTEAFF,.,TRBV6-5,TRBJ1-1,.
TGTGCCAGCAGTTTACGGCGCGGCGGCTACACCTTC,CASSLRRGGYTF,.,TRBV12-3/TRBV12-4,TRBJ1-2,.
TGTGCCAGTAGTTTAACCCCAGCCCATGGCTACACCTTC,CASSLTPAHGYTF,.,TRBV19,TRBJ1-2,.
TGTGCCAGCAGCCCCGGGAGCTCCTACAATGAGCAGTTCTTC,CASSPGSSYNEQFF,.,TRBV3-1/TRBV3-2,TRBJ2-1,.
TGTGCCAGCAGCTCGGGGACAGGGGGCTCCTACGAGCAGTACTTC,CASSSGTGGSYEQYF,.,TRBV7-8,TRBJ2-7,TRBD1
TGTGCCAGCATGGGGGGTTCTGCTGAAAAACTGTTTTTT,CASMGGSAEKLFF,.,TRBV6-5,TRBJ1-4,.
TGTGCCAGCAGCTCGACAAGCAACTATGGCTACACCTTC,CASSSTSNYGYTF,.,TRBV7-8,TRBJ1-2,.
TGCGCCAGCAGCTTGGACAGTGCGAATGAAAAACTGTTTTTT,CASSLDSANEKLFF,.,TRBV5-1,TRBJ1-4,.
TGTGCCAGCAGTGCGACAGGGGTGTATTCACCCCTCCACTTT,CASSATGVYSPLHF,.,TRBV2,TRBJ1-6,TRBD1
TGTGCCAGCAGTAGAGGCTTGGGACAGCAGAACACCGGGGAGCTGTTTTTT,CASSRGLGQQNTGELFF,once,TRBV6-2/TRBV6-3,TRBJ2-2,TRBD1
TGTGCCAGCAGATACTCTAGCGGGGGAACAAGGGATACGCAGTATTTT,CASRYSSGGTRDTQYF,.,TRBV6-5,TRBJ2-3,TRBD2
TGTGCCAGCAGTTCTAGGGGATTAGAGGAGCAGTACTTC,CASSSRGLEEQYF,.,TRBV12-3/TRBV12-4,TRBJ2-7,.
TGTGCCAGCACTGCGGGACAGCCCTACGAGCAGTACTTC,CASTAGQPYEQYF,.,TRBV25-1,TRBJ2-7,.
TGTGCCAGCAGTTTATGGGGGGGCTTGAAGGGAAGCAATCAGCCCCAGCATTTT,CASSLWGGLKGSNQPQHF,few,TRBV27,TRBJ1-5,.
TGTGCCAGCAGCCGACTAGCATCCTACAATGAGCAGTTCTTC,CASSRLASYNEQFF,once,TRBV3-1/TRBV3-2,TRBJ2-1,TRBD2